The clone carrying this T cell receptor beta chain occurred a few times. Its antigen remains unidentified. This sample was taken from a study of T-cell memory formation after mild COVID-19. Study background: Largely donor-specific TCR clusters were found. Regarding the study as a whole: The finding that pre-infection memory included some responding clones suggested that cross-reactive memory joined.

Trimming took off 5 bases at V and 5 bases at J, with 10 bases between the two ends. Germline CDR1 is SGHVS and CDR2 is FQNEAQ. The CDR3 sequence is 13 residues long. A single record per CDR3 protein comes from TCRdb applying MiXCR to the 5' RACE reads. The sample records 300,000 to 400,000 distinct CDR3 sequences, 14% being singletons. This sequence joins TRBV7-8 and TRBJ2-1; a possible D gene is TRBD1 (6 bases). The clonotype comes from a man between 18 and 35 years old who had mild COVID-19 (a few samples of this study predate the infection). Cell type and time point are not known. Material: PBMCs or a T cell subset sorted from them (not recorded which). The CDR3 DNA sequence: TGTGCCAGCAGCCGGACAGCTAACAATGAGCAGTTCTTC. This encodes CASSRTANNEQFF.